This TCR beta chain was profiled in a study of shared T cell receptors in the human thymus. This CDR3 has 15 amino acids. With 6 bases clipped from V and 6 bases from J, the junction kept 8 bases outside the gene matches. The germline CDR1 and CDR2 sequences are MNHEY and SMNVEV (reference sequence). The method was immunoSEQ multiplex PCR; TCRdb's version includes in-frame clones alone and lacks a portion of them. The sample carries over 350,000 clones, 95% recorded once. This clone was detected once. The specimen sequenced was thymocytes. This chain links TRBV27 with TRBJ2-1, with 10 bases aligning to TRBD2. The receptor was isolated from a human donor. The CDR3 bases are TGTGCCAGCAGCCCTACTAGCGGGACTGTCAATGAGCAGTTCTTC. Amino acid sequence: CASSPTSGTVNEQFF.